Below are 2 T cell receptor beta chains sequenced from a single sample in a study of T cells in Graves' hyperthyroidism and ophthalmopathy. Researchers amplified the TCR beta CDR3 regions from RNA transcripts. Initially, a first-round RT-PCR of the TCR CDR3 employed the HTBI primer set. TCRdb reprocessed the multiplex PCR reads via MiXCR and lists one record per CDR3 protein. In the table there are 300,000 to 450,000 distinct CDR3 sequences, more than 13% of which are singletons. Sequenced input: blood. All receptors come from a woman aged 30 to 39 with Graves' hyperthyroidism.

This clonotype was seen ten or more times. The genes are TRBV5-1 and TRBJ2-7; TRBD2 is a possible D gene (5 bases). The germline V gene has CDR1 SGHRS and CDR2 YFSETQ. This CDR3 has 18 amino acids. Trimming left V 1 base short and J 2 bases short, with 22 bases between. The CDR3 region is CASSLLGGNWQRAYEQYF. CDR3 DNA: TGCGCCAGCAGCTTGTTGGGCGGTAATTGGCAGAGGGCCTACGAGCAGTACTTC.

The rearrangement links TRBV7-2 to TRBJ2-7; 7 bases align to TRBD2. J was trimmed by 4 bases and V by 5 bases; bases with no gene match: 5. The germline V gene encodes CDR1 SGHTA and CDR2 FQGNSA. This CDR3 region has 13 residues. DNA of the CDR3: TGTGCCAGCAGCGACGGGACTAAGTACGAGCAGTACTTC. This codes for CASSDGTKYEQYF.